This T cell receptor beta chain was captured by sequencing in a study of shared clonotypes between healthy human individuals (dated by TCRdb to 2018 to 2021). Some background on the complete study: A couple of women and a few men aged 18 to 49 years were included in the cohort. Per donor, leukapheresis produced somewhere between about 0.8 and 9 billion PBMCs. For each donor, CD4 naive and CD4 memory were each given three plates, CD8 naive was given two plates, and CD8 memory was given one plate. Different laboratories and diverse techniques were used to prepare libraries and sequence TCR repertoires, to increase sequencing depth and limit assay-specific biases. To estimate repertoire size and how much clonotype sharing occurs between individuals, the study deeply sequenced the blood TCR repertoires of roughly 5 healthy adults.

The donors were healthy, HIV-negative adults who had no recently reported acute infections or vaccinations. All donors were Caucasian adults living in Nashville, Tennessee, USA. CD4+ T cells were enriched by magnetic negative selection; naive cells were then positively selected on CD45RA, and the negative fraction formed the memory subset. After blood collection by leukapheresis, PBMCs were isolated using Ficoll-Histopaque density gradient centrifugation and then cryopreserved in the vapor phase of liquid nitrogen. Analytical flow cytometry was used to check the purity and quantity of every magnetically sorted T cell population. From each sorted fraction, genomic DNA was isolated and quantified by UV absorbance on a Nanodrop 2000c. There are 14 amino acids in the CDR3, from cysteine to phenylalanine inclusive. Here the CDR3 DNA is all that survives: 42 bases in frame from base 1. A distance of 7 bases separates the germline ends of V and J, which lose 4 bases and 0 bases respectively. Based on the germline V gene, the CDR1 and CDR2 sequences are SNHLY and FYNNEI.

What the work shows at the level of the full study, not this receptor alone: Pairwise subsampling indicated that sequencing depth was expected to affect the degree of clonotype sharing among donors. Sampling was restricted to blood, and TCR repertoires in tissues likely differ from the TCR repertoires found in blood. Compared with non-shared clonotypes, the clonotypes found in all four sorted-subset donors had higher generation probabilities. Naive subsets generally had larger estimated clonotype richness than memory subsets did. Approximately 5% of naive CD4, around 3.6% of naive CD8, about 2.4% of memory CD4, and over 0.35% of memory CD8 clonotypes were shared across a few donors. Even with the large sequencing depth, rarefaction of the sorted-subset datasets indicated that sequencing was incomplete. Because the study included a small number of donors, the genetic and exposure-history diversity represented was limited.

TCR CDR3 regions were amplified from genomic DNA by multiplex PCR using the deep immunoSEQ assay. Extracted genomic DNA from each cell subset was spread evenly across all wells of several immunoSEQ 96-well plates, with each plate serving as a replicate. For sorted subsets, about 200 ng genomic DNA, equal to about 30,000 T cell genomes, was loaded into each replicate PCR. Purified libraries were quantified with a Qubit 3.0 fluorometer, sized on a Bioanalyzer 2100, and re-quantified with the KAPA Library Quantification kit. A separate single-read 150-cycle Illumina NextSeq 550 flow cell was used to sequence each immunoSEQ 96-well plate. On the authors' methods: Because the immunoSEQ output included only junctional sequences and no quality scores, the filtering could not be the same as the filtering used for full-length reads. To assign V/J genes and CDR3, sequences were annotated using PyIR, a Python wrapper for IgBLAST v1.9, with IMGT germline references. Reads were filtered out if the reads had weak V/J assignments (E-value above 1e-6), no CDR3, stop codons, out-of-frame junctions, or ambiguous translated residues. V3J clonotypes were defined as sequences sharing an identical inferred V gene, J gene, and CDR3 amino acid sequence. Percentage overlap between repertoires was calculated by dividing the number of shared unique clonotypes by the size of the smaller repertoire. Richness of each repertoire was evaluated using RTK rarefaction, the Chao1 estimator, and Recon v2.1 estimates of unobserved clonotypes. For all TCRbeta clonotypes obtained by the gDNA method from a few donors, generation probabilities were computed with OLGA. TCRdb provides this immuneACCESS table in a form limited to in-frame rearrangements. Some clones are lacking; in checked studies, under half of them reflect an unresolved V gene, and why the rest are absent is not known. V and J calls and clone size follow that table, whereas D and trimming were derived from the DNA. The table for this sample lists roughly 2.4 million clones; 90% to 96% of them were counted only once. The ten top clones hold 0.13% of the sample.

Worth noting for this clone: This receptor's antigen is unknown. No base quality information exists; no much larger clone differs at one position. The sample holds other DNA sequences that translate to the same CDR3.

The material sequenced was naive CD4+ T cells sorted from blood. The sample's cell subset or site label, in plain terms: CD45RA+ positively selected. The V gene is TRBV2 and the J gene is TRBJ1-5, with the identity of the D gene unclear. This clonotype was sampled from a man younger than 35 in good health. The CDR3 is CASSAGVSNQPQHF. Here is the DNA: TGTGCCAGCAGTGCTGGGGTTAGCAATCAGCCCCAGCATTTT.